One and the same sample provided the 2 T cell receptor beta chains below, sequenced in a study of blood T cell repertoires in COVID-19. The repertoire was sequenced with immunoSEQ multiplex PCR; TCRdb's copy has only in-frame clones and lacks some. The sample lists some 140,000 clones, 84% occurring once. What was sequenced was peripheral blood. These receptor sequences come from a man between 60 and 70 years old with acute or convalescent COVID-19.

The J gene is TRBJ2-3, the V gene TRBV5-5; TRBD1 matches at 7 bases. Germline V gene data show CDR1 as SGHKS and CDR2 as YYEKEE (reference sequence). The CDR3 totals 13 residues. After removal of 2 bases from V and 6 bases from J, the junction contained 3 bases not matched to a gene. The CDR3 nucleotides read TGTGCCAGCAGCTTCGACAGGGTGGATACGCAGTATTTT. Its translation is CASSFDRVDTQYF.

The CDR3 DNA follows: TGCGCCAGCGGAACCGGGACAGGGGGCTCTGGCTACACCTTC. Protein sequence: CASGTGTGGSGYTF. The V gene is TRBV5-1, the J gene TRBJ1-2; 12 bases line up with TRBD1. Germline V CDR1 and CDR2: SGHRS, YFSETQ. The V segment lost 7 bases and the J segment 7 bases; nucleotides outside the gene matches: 8. This CDR3 contains 14 residues.